Below are 3 T cell receptor beta chains sequenced from a single sample in a study of T cell repertoires in cytomegalovirus infection. TCRdb recomputed calls from the reads with MiXCR, one row per CDR3 protein. Here the sample spans hundreds of thousands of distinct CDR3 sequences, about 30% being singletons. The antigens these receptors bind are not known. Material: cultured PBMCs, obtained from culture after CMV antigen stimulation. These receptor sequences come from a human donor in good health (CMV status not recorded). Some clones in this sample may be carry-over from other donors' samples.

This clonotype was counted only a few times. The V and J genes are TRBV7-9 and TRBJ2-3; D could derive from TRBD1 or TRBD2 (6 bases each). The CDR3 contains 15 residues. Germline CDR1 and CDR2: SEHNR and FQNEAQ (reference sequence). V was trimmed by 4 bases and J by 1 base, leaving 12 bases between them. The CDR3 DNA reads TGTGCCAGCAGCTGGAGGGACATACGCACAGATACGCAGTATTTT. Protein sequence: CASSWRDIRTDTQYF.

This clonotype has more than one count but fewer than ten. The gene calls are TRBV6-1 and TRBJ1-1; 11 nucleotides align to TRBD1. The CDR3 has 13 amino acids. CDR1 is MNHNS and CDR2 is SASEGT in the germline V gene. Unmatched junction bases numbered 1, after V lost 6 bases and J lost 4 bases. CDR3 residues: CASRGQGVTEAFF. CDR3 DNA sequence: TGTGCCAGCAGGGGACAGGGGGTCACTGAAGCTTTCTTT.

V and J are TRBV4-2 and TRBJ2-1; TRBD2 matches 12 bases. CDR1 and CDR2 (germline): LGHNA, YNFKEQ. With 2 bases clipped from V and 6 bases from J, the junction kept 5 bases outside the gene matches. The CDR3 contains 16 residues. The CDR3 nucleotides read TGTGCCAGCAGCCAACAAGCTAGCGGGGGGGCCAATGAGCAGTTCTTC. It is translated as CASSQQASGGANEQFF.